These T cell receptor beta chains were read from a single sample in a study of blood T cells in healthy people across ages. MiXCR, run by TCRdb on the 5' RACE reads, gives a single entry per CDR3 protein. The repertoire has approximately 1.5 million distinct CDR3 sequences, around 35% of them found once; the top ten carry about 11%. The sequenced sample was blood. The receptor source for this set is a woman aged 25 to 39 in good health. Each CDR3 is given with its conserved first and last residue. A D gene is named only where the DNA matches it firmly. Where a row states a size, it is once, few, many or the class of an expanded clone; other rows omit it.

few	NA	TRBJ2-3	TRBV9	CASSPEGVGIDTQYF	TGTGCCAGCAGCCCGGAGGGGGTGGGGATCGATACGCAGTATTTT
NA	NA	TRBJ2-4	TRBV4-2	CASSQEGTKNIQYF	TGTGCCAGCAGCCAAGAGGGGACAAAAAACATTCAGTACTTC
many	NA	TRBJ2-5	TRBV12-3/TRBV12-4	CASSLRGTNQETQYF	TGTGCCAGCAGTTTACGGGGGACAAACCAAGAGACCCAGTACTTC
NA	TRBD2	TRBJ2-3	TRBV6-1	CASSEWAGVTDTQYF	TGTGCCAGCAGTGAATGGGCGGGAGTGACAGATACGCAGTATTTT
NA	NA	TRBJ2-3	TRBV7-2	CASTPTRLGSSTDTQYF	TGTGCCAGCACCCCGACAAGATTGGGTTCGAGCACAGATACGCAGTATTTT
few	NA	TRBJ1-1	TRBV29-1	CSAESHFDTEAFF	TGCAGCGCCGAATCCCATTTCGACACTGAAGCTTTCTTT
few	TRBD2	TRBJ2-7	TRBV28	CASGGGHSYEQYF	TGTGCCAGCGGGGGAGGGCACTCCTACGAGCAGTACTTC
NA	NA	TRBJ2-1	TRBV27	CATLLGNEQFF	TGTGCCACCCTTCTTGGCAATGAGCAGTTCTTC
NA	NA	TRBJ2-3	TRBV7-9	CASSFARLADTDTQYF	TGTGCCAGCAGCTTCGCACGATTGGCGGACACAGATACGCAGTATTTT
once	TRBD2	TRBJ2-1	TRBV27	CASGGVPAQFF	TGTGCCAGCGGGGGGGTGCCCGCGCAGTTCTTC
few	NA	TRBJ2-6	TRBV3-1	CASSHIRSSGANVLTF	TGTGCCAGCAGCCACATCCGGAGCTCTGGGGCCAACGTCCTGACTTTC
NA	NA	TRBJ2-7	TRBV12-3/TRBV12-4	CASSQNRMEAYEQYF	TGTGCCAGCAGTCAGAACCGCATGGAGGCCTACGAGCAGTACTTC
few	NA	TRBJ1-1	TRBV12-3/TRBV12-4	CASNSPGDGEAFF	TGTGCCAGCAATTCCCCAGGGGACGGTGAAGCTTTCTTT
NA	NA	TRBJ1-1	TRBV6-5	CASSPFQGTEAFF	TGTGCCAGCAGCCCCTTTCAGGGAACTGAAGCTTTCTTT
NA	NA	TRBJ2-7	TRBV18	CASSPGRGGSYEQYF	TGTGCCAGCTCACCAGGGCGGGGAGGCTCCTACGAGCAGTACTTC
many	NA	TRBJ2-1	TRBV5-1	CASRARDNYNEQFF	TGCGCCAGCAGGGCCCGGGACAACTACAATGAGCAGTTCTTC
NA	TRBD1	TRBJ2-5	TRBV20-1	CSASKRQGGVDQYF	TGCAGTGCCTCGAAGAGACAGGGGGGAGTGGACCAGTACTTC
few	NA	TRBJ2-7	TRBV20-1	CSASPTTRRLSYEQYF	TGCAGTGCTAGCCCTACGACGCGTAGACTCTCCTACGAGCAGTACTTC
few	TRBD2	TRBJ2-3	TRBV5-5	CASSLATSGASDTQYF	TGTGCCAGCAGCCTCGCGACTAGCGGGGCCTCAGATACGCAGTATTTT
few	TRBD2	TRBJ2-7	TRBV28	CASRTSGPYEQYF	TGTGCCAGCAGAACTAGCGGGCCGTACGAGCAGTACTTC
NA	TRBD2	TRBJ2-3	TRBV12-3/TRBV12-4	CASSWAVGGSAPDTQYF	TGTGCCAGCAGTTGGGCGGTAGGCGGGAGCGCCCCAGATACGCAGTATTTT
few	TRBD1	TRBJ1-2	TRBV7-9	CASSATGAGDYGYTF	TGTGCCAGCAGCGCCACAGGGGCGGGGGACTATGGCTACACCTTC
many	NA	TRBJ2-1	TRBV12-3/TRBV12-4	CASSLVAGNEQFF	TGTGCCAGCAGTTTAGTCGCCGGCAATGAGCAGTTCTTC
NA	NA	TRBJ2-2	TRBV5-6	CASSSLHYTGELFF	TGTGCCAGCAGCTCATTACATTACACCGGGGAGCTGTTTTTT
NA	TRBD2	TRBJ2-1	TRBV29-1	CSAAGTNEPKFF	TGCAGCGCCGCCGGGACTAACGAGCCAAAGTTCTTC
NA	NA	TRBJ2-7	TRBV4-1	CASSQDPGRGSEQYF	TGCGCCAGCAGCCAAGACCCCGGCCGAGGTAGCGAGCAGTACTTC
few	NA	TRBJ2-5	TRBV11-2	CASSFGRPEQYF	TGTGCCAGCAGCTTTGGAAGACCAGAGCAGTACTTC
few	NA	TRBJ2-7	TRBV10-3	CAISESTETYSYEQYF	TGTGCCATCAGTGAGTCGACAGAGACTTACTCCTACGAGCAGTACTTC
NA	TRBD2	TRBJ2-7	TRBV10-3	CAISELSGGLGYEQYF	TGTGCCATCAGTGAGCTTAGCGGGGGGCTCGGGTACGAGCAGTACTTC
NA	NA	TRBJ2-6	TRBV9	CAGSDPDSGANVLTF	TGTGCCGGCAGCGACCCAGACTCTGGGGCCAACGTCCTGACTTTC
NA	NA	TRBJ1-5	TRBV20-1	CSVTLGDSNQPQHF	TGCAGTGTTACATTAGGGGATAGCAATCAGCCCCAGCATTTT
NA	TRBD1	TRBJ2-7	TRBV2	CASSEDRGGAHEQYF	TGTGCCAGCAGTGAAGACAGGGGTGGGGCCCACGAGCAGTACTTC
few	TRBD2	TRBJ2-3	TRBV15	CATSREYRLAGTPDTQYF	TGTGCCACCAGCAGAGAATATCGGCTAGCGGGGACACCAGATACGCAGTATTTT
few	NA	TRBJ1-1	TRBV5-4	CASSPEGFVDATEAFF	TGTGCCAGCAGCCCTGAGGGTTTTGTGGACGCCACTGAAGCTTTCTTT
many	TRBD2	TRBJ2-7	TRBV7-2	CASSSGSGRVLYEQYF	TGTGCCAGCAGCTCTGGGAGCGGGAGGGTCCTCTACGAGCAGTACTTC
NA	TRBD1	TRBJ2-5	TRBV28	CTSSKRQGRIETQYF	TGTACCAGCAGTAAAAGACAGGGAAGAATAGAGACCCAGTACTTC
NA	TRBD1	TRBJ2-7	TRBV28	CASSLVEPDRAAYEQYF	TGTGCCAGCAGTTTAGTTGAACCGGACAGGGCCGCCTACGAGCAGTACTTC
NA	NA	TRBJ1-4	TRBV7-2	CASSTSGSTNEKLFF	TGTGCCAGCAGCACTTCAGGGTCAACTAATGAAAAACTGTTTTTT
few	TRBD2	TRBJ2-1	TRBV7-2	CASKILAGVGFNEQFF	TGTGCCAGCAAGATACTTGCGGGAGTAGGTTTTAATGAGCAGTTCTTC